These 21 T cell receptor beta chains were sequenced from one sample in a study of control samples from healthy donors and cancer patients. Generated by immunoSEQ multiplex PCR, the TCRdb table keeps only in-frame clones and is missing some. Of roughly 100,000 clones listed, 92% are singletons. The sequenced sample was blood. Source of these receptors: a young woman in good health.

The V call is TRBV19, the J call TRBJ2-7; D may be TRBD1 (5 bases). V was shortened by 3 bases and J by 4 bases, with 16 bases between the two germline ends. The CDR3 is 15 amino acids. The germline CDR1 and CDR2 sequences are LNHDA and SQIVND (reference sequence). CDR3: CASSISKGLGYEQYF. The CDR3 nucleotides are TGTGCCAGTAGTATCTCTAAGGGGTTGGGTTACGAGCAGTACTTC.

This rearrangement joins TRBV30 to TRBJ2-5; D is perhaps TRBD1 (5 bases). The CDR3 loop spans 14 amino acids. Germline V gene data show CDR1 as GTSNPN and CDR2 as SVGIG (reference sequence). V lost 0 bases to trimming and J lost 5 bases, with 13 bases between them. CDR3 amino acids: CAWSVLSGIETQYF. CDR3 sequence (DNA): TGTGCCTGGAGTGTACTGTCAGGGATTGAGACCCAGTACTTC.

The chain combines TRBV12-5 with TRBJ2-5; 11 nucleotides line up with TRBD1. V lost 6 bases and J lost 5; bases outside the gene matches: 5. In germline, CDR1 is LGHNT, CDR2 FRNRAP. The CDR3 contains 14 residues. The CDR3 reads CASGRTGGLETQYF. The DNA for the CDR3 is TGTGCTAGTGGAAGGACAGGGGGCTTGGAGACCCAGTACTTC.

The rearrangement joins TRBV15 to TRBJ2-2; D is possibly TRBD2 (5 bases). Germline CDR1 is LNHNV and CDR2 is YYDKDF (reference sequence). The CDR3 covers 17 residues. V was clipped by 3 bases and J by 2 bases, with 16 bases between them. In nucleotides, the CDR3 is TGTGCCACCAGCAGGTTGGGAGCGGAGCTAAACACCGGGGAGCTGTTTTTT. Translation gives CATSRLGAELNTGELFF.

This clone was seen a few times. The chain combines TRBV7-9 with TRBJ2-7; tentatively, D is TRBD2 (6 bases). V was shortened by 5 bases and J by 4 bases, with 15 bases between the two germline ends. This CDR3 comprises 14 residues. Germline V gene lookup returns CDR1 SEHNR and CDR2 FQNEAQ (reference sequence). The CDR3 DNA sequence: TGTGCCAGCAGCCCCGAACTGGGGGGTTACGAGCAGTACTTC. Translating gives CASSPELGGYEQYF.

The chain employs TRBV11-3 and TRBJ1-2; D perhaps matches TRBD1 (6 bases). Germline V lookup: CDR1 SGHNT, CDR2 YENEEA. This CDR3 comprises 15 residues. Trimming removed 5 bases from V and 8 bases from J, with 21 bases in between. The CDR3 bases are TGTGCCAGCAGCCCTACCGGGGGCTCTGGGCGCGGCTACACCTTC. As protein: CASSPTGGSGRGYTF. The full variable domain, in which reference TRBV11-3 and TRBJ1-2 provide the parts outside the CDR3, is EAGVVQSPRYKIIEKKQPVAFWCNPISGHNTLYWYLQNLGQGPELLIRYENEEAVDDSQLPKDRFSAERLKGVDSTLKIQPAELGDSAVYLCASSPTGGSGRGYTFGSGTRLTVV.

Here the CDR3 reads CSPSGLAGGYNEQFF. The CDR3 DNA follows: TGCAGCCCGTCGGGACTAGCGGGTGGGTACAATGAGCAGTTCTTC. V is TRBV29-1 and J is TRBJ2-1, with TRBD2 identical over 12 bases. CDR3 length equals 15 residues. Germline CDR1 is SQVTM and CDR2 is ANQGSEA. The junction had 9 bases not matched to a gene; V was cut back by 8 bases and J by 4 bases.

This chain uses TRBV6-5 with TRBJ2-7, with TRBD2 identical over 8 bases. There are 15 residues in the CDR3. The germline V gene encodes CDR1 MNHEY and CDR2 SVGAGI. V shed 2 bases and J 4 bases; nucleotides not matched to a gene: 7. DNA of the CDR3: TGTGCCAGCAGTTACGCGCGGGGGGTTCGGTACGAGCAGTACTTC. Amino acids: CASSYARGVRYEQYF.

This chain connects TRBV7-3 to TRBJ2-2; D gene uncertain. This CDR3 spans 13 amino acids. V was trimmed by 8 bases and J by 8 bases, leaving 15 bases between them. Germline CDR1 SGHTA, CDR2 FQGTGA. The CDR3 DNA reads TGTGCCAGCCGTCTGGACGGTGTGGGGGAGCTGTTTTTT. Its translation is CASRLDGVGELFF.

This chain joins TRBV5-6 and TRBJ2-2; D remains unclear. Trimming took 0 bases from V and 4 from J, leaving 10 bases between them. Germline CDR1 reads SGHDT; CDR2 reads YYEEEE. CDR3 length: 15 amino acids. The CDR3 DNA reads as TGTGCCAGCAGCTTGGGGACCCCTTCCACCGGGGAGCTGTTTTTT. This gives the protein CASSLGTPSTGELFF.

CDR3 loop: CASSNSYEQYF. The CDR3 coding sequence is TGTGCCAGCAGTAATAGCTACGAGCAGTACTTC. The gene calls are TRBV28 and TRBJ2-7; D ambiguous. This CDR3 is built from 11 residues. Germline loops: CDR1 MDHEN, CDR2 SYDVKM. V gave up 5 bases and J gave up 3 bases, with 5 bases separating them.

The chain couples TRBV5-1 to TRBJ2-7; D is perhaps TRBD1 (5 bases). Germline V gene data show CDR1 as SGHRS and CDR2 as YFSETQ. CDR3 length: 19 amino acids. V dropped 4 bases and J dropped 1 base, with 27 bases sitting between them. The CDR3 spells CASSRMGVGQGLLSYEQYF. The DNA for the CDR3 is TGCGCCAGCAGCCGGATGGGCGTGGGGCAGGGCCTATTATCCTACGAGCAGTACTTC.

As concerns this clone: The same CDR3 can be traced to other DNA sequences in this sample. The V gene is TRBV9, the J gene TRBJ2-7; possible D gene TRBD2, 6 bases. Deletions cut 2 bases from V and 3 bases from J, with 12 bases between. The CDR3 covers 14 residues. Per the germline V gene, CDR1 is SGDLS and CDR2 is YYNGEE. The CDR3 region has the DNA TGTGCCAGCAGCGTTGCCCCCGGGGGCTACGAGCAGTACTTC. Its translation is CASSVAPGGYEQYF.

The sample holds many counts of this clone. V usage is TRBV6-4 and J usage is TRBJ2-1; maybe TRBD1 (7 bases). V dropped 4 bases and J dropped 4 bases, with 14 bases sitting between them. The CDR3 covers 15 residues. Germline lookup yields CDR1 MRHNA and CDR2 SNTAGT. The CDR3: CASSAEGAGYNEQFF. Here the CDR3 DNA reads TGTGCCAGCAGTGCGGAGGGGGCAGGGTACAATGAGCAGTTCTTC.

This chain uses TRBV6-2 or TRBV6-3 with TRBJ2-3; 7 bases map to TRBD1. The V segment lost 2 bases and the J segment 6 bases; nucleotides outside the gene matches: 2. The CDR3 sequence is 13 residues long. Per germline, CDR1 MNHEY and CDR2 SVGEGT. DNA for the CDR3: TGTGCCAGCAGTTACCCGGACAGGGATACGCAGTATTTT. It encodes CASSYPDRDTQYF.

The genes are TRBV5-1 and TRBJ2-2; 10 nucleotides align to TRBD2. The CDR3 length is 15 residues. Per germline, CDR1 SGHRS and CDR2 YFSETQ. V shed 1 base, J shed 6 bases, and the junction held 3 bases outside the gene matches. CDR3 loop: CASSLLAGGSGELFF. DNA of the CDR3: TGCGCCAGCAGCTTGTTAGCGGGAGGATCCGGGGAGCTGTTTTTT. Drawing the rest from reference TRBV5-1 and TRBJ2-2, the complete variable domain is KAGVTQTPRYLIKTRGQQVTLSCSPISGHRSVSWYQQTPGQGLQFLFEYFSETQRNKGNFPGRFSGRQFSNSRSEMNVSTLELGDSALYLCASSLLAGGSGELFFGEGSRLTVL.

This clone was observed a few times. CDR3 residues: CASSLGQKGANEKLFF. The CDR3, as DNA: TGCGCCAGCAGCTTGGGACAGAAGGGAGCCAATGAAAAACTGTTTTTT. V is TRBV5-1 and J is TRBJ1-4, with a possible D match to TRBD1 (5 bases). This CDR3 has 16 residues. CDR1 is SGHRS and CDR2 is YFSETQ in the germline V gene. Trimming cost V 0 bases and J 5 bases, with 14 bases left between them.

The table lists this clone with a few counts. The CDR3 reads CASSQASTGTLNYGYTF. Written as DNA, the CDR3 is TGTGCCAGCAGCCAAGCTTCGACAGGGACGCTGAACTATGGCTACACCTTC. The chain couples TRBV4-2 to TRBJ1-2, with TRBD1 identical over 7 bases. The CDR3 is 17 amino acids. CDR1 LGHNA and CDR2 YNFKEQ come from the germline V gene. V shed 1 base, J shed 2 bases, and the junction held 10 bases outside the gene matches.

The chain combines TRBV2 with TRBJ2-5, with 7 bases lining up with TRBD2. The germline gives CDR1 SNHLY, CDR2 FYNNEI. The CDR3 sequence is 15 residues long. Unmatched junction bases numbered 4, after V lost 2 bases and J lost 1 base. CDR3 DNA: TGTGCCAGCAGTGAACGGGGGACTACCCAAGAGACCCAGTACTTC. As protein: CASSERGTTQETQYF. The full variable domain, rest sourced from reference TRBV2 and TRBJ2-5, is EPEVTQTPSHQVTQMGQEVILRCVPISNHLYFYWYRQILGQKVEFLVSFYNNEISEKSEIFDDQFSVERPDGSNFTLKIRSTKLEDSAMYFCASSERGTTQETQYFGPGTRLLVL.

This chain connects TRBV28 to TRBJ1-5, with TRBD1 matching 12 bases. The CDR3 sequence is 18 residues long. V shed 3 bases, J shed 1 base, and the junction held 7 bases outside the gene matches. CDR1 is MDHEN, CDR2 SYDVKM, per germline. The CDR3 DNA follows: TGTGCCAGCAGTTTTGGTGGGACAGGGGGCGTAAGCAATCAGCCCCAGCATTTT. Its translation: CASSFGGTGGVSNQPQHF.

This rearrangement joins TRBV19 to TRBJ2-4; 8 bases are shared with TRBD1. Trimming took 4 bases from V and 0 from J; bases not matched to a gene: 14. Germline lookup yields CDR1 LNHDA and CDR2 SQIVND (reference sequence). The CDR3 is 19 residues long. The CDR3 loop reads CASSTITGTGALAKNIQYF. In nucleotides, the CDR3 is TGTGCCAGTAGTACTATCACCGGGACAGGAGCACTAGCCAAAAACATTCAGTACTTC.